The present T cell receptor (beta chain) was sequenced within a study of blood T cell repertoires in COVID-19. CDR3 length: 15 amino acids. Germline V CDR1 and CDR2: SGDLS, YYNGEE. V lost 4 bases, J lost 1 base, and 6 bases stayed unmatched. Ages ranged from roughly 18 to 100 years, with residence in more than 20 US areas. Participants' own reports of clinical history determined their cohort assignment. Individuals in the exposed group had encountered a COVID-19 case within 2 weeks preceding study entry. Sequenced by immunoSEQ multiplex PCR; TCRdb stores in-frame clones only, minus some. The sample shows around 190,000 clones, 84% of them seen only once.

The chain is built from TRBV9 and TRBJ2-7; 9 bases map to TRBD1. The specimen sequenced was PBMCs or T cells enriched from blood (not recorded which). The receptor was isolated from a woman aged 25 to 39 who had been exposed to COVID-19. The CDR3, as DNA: TGTGCCAGCAGCCCGACAGGGGGGAAATCCTACGAGCAGTACTTC. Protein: CASSPTGGKSYEQYF. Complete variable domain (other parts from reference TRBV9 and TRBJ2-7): DSGVTQTPKHLITATGQRVTLRCSPRSGDLSVYWYQQSLDQGLQFLIQYYNGEERAKGNILERFSAQQFPDLHSELNLSSLELGDSALYFCASSPTGGKSYEQYFGPGTRLTVT.